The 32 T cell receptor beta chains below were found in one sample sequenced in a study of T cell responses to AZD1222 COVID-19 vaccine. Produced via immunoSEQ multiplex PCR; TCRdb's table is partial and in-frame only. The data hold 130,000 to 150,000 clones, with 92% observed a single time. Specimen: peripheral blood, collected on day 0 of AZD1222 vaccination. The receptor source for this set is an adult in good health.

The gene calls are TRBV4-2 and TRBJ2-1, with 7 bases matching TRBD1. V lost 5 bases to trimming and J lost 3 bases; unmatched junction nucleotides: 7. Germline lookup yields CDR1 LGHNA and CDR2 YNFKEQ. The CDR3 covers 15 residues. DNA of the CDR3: TGTGCCAGCAGCTACCGGGACAGTCTCTACAATGAGCAGTTCTTC. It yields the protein CASSYRDSLYNEQFF.

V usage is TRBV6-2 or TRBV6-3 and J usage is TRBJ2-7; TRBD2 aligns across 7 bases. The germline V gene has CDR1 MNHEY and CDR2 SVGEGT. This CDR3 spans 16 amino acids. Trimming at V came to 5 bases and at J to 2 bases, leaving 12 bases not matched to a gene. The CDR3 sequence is CASSTRRAGSPYEQYF. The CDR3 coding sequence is TGTGCCAGCAGTACCCGGCGAGCGGGGAGCCCCTACGAGCAGTACTTC.

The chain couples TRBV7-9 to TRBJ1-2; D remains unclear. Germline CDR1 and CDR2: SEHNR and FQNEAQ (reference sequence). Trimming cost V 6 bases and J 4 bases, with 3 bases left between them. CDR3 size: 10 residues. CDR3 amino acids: CASSRYGYTF. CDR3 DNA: TGTGCCAGCAGTCGCTATGGCTACACCTTC. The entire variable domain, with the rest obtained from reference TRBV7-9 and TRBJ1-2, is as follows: DTGVSQNPRHKITKRGQNVTFRCDPISEHNRLYWYRQTLGQGPEFLTYFQNEAQLEKSRLLSDRFSAERPKGSFSTLEIQRTEQGDSAMYLCASSRYGYTFGSGTRLTVV.

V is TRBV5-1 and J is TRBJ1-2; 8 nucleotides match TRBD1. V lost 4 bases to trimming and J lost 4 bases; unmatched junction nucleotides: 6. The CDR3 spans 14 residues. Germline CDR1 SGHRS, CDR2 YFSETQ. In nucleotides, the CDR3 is TGCGCCAGCAGCGTGGGAGGGACAGGCTATGGCTACACCTTC. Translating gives CASSVGGTGYGYTF.

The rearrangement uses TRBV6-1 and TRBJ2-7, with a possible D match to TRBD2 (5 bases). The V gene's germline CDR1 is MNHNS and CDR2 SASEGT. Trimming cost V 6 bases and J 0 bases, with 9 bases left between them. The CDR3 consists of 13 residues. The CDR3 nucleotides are TGTGCCAGCAGCATGGAGGACTCCTACGAGCAGTACTTC. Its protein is CASSMEDSYEQYF.

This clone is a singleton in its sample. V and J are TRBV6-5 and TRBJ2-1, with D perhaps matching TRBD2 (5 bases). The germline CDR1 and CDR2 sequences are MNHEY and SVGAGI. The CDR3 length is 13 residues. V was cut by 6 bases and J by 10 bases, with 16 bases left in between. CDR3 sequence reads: CASRLDGLREQFF. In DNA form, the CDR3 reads TGTGCCAGCAGACTAGATGGGCTTCGGGAGCAGTTCTTC.

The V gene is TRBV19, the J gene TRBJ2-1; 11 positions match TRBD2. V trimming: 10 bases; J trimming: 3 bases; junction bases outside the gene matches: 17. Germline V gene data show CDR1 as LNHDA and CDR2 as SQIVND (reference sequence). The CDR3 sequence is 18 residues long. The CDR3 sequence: CATSVSLAGGFVYNEQFF. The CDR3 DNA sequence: TGTGCCACTAGCGTATCGCTAGCGGGGGGTTTCGTCTACAATGAGCAGTTCTTC. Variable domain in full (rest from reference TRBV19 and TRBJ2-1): DGGITQSPKYLFRKEGQNVTLSCEQNLNHDAMYWYRQDPGQGLRLIYYSQIVNDFQKGDIAEGYSVSREKKESFPLTVTSAQKNPTAFYLCATSVSLAGGFVYNEQFFGPGTRLTVL.

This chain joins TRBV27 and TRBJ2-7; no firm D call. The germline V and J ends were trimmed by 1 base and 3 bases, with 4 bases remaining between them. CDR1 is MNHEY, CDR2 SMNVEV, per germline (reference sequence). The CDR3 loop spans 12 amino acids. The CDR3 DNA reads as TGTGCCAGCAGTTTATACGGCTACGAGCAGTACTTC. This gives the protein CASSLYGYEQYF.

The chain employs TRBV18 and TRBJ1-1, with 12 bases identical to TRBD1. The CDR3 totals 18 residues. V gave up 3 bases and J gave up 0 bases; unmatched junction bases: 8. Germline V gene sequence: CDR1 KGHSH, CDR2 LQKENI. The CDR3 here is CASSPRDRGPRMNTEAFF. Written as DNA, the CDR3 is TGTGCCAGCTCACCCAGGGACAGGGGGCCTCGGATGAACACTGAAGCTTTCTTT.

The CDR3 sequence is CASSRSPGDYNEQFF. The CDR3 coding sequence is TGTGCCAGCAGCCGCTCTCCGGGGGATTACAATGAGCAGTTCTTC. V gene TRBV11-2 combines with J gene TRBJ2-1, with D possibly being TRBD2 (6 bases). The V end was cut by 5 bases, the J end by 4 bases, with 15 bases between. This CDR3 region has 15 residues. Germline CDR1 is SGHAT and CDR2 is FQNNGV.

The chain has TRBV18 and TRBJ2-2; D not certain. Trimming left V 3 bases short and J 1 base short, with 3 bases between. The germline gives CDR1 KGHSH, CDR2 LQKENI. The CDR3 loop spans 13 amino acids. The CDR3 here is CASSPQNTGELFF. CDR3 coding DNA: TGTGCCAGCTCACCCCAGAACACCGGGGAGCTGTTTTTT.

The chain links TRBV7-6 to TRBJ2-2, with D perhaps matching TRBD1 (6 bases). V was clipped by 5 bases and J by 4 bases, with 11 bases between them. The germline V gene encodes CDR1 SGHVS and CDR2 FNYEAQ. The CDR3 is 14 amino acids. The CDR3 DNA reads TGTGCCAGCAGCCCCCGGGACATCACCGGGGAGCTGTTTTTT. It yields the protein CASSPRDITGELFF.

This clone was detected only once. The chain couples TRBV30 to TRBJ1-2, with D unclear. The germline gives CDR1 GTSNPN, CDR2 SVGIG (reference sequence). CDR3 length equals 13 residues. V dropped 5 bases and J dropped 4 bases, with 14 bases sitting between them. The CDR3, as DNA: TGTGCCTGGGCCCCCAGTGAACGCTATGGCTACACCTTC. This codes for CAWAPSERYGYTF. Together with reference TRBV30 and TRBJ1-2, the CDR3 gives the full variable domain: SQTIHQWPATLVQPVGSPLSLECTVEGTSNPNLYWYRQAAGRGLQLLFYSVGIGQISSEVPQNLSASRPQDRQFILSSKKLLLSDSGFYLCAWAPSERYGYTFGSGTRLTVV.

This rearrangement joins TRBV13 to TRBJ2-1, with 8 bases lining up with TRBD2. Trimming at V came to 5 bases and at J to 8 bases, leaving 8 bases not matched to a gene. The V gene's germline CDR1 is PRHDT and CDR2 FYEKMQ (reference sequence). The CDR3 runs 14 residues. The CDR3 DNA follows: TGTGCCAGCAGCGCATGGGGACTAGTCGATGAGCAGTTCTTC. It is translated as CASSAWGLVDEQFF.

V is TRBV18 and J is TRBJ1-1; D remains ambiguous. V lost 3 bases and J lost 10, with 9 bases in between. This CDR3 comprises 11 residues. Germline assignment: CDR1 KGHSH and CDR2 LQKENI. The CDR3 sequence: CASSPGRGAFF. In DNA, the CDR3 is TGTGCCAGCTCACCCGGACGGGGAGCTTTCTTT. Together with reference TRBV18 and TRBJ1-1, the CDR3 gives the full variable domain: NAGVMQNPRHLVRRRGQEARLRCSPMKGHSHVYWYRQLPEEGLKFMVYLQKENIIDESGMPKERFSAEFPKEGPSILRIQQVVRGDSAAYFCASSPGRGAFFGQGTRLTVV.

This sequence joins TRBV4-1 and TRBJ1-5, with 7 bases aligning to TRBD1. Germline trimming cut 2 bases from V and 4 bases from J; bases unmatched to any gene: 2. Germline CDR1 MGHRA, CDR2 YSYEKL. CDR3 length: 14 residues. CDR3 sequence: CASSQRQGNQPQHF. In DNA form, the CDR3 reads TGCGCCAGCAGCCAAAGACAGGGAAATCAGCCCCAGCATTTT.

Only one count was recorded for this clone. The CDR3 loop reads CATWEGITEAFF. The CDR3 bases are TGTGCCACCTGGGAAGGGATCACTGAAGCTTTCTTT. The rearrangement uses TRBV6-5 and TRBJ1-1; D is uncertain. The germline gives CDR1 MNHEY, CDR2 SVGAGI. Between the trimmed V and J ends, which lost 10 bases and 4 bases, there was a span of 13 bases. The CDR3 runs 12 residues.

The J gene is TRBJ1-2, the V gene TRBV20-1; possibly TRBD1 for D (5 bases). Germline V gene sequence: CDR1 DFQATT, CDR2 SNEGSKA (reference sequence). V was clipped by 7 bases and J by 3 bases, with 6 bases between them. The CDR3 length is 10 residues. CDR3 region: CSGGDYGYTF. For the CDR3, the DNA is TGCAGTGGGGGGGACTATGGCTACACCTTC.

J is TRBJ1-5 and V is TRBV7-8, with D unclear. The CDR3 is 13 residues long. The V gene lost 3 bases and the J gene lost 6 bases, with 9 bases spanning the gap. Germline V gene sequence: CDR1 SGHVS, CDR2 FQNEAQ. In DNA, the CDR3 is TGTGCCAGCAGCTTCCTTAAAGGTCAGCCCCAGCATTTT. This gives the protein CASSFLKGQPQHF.

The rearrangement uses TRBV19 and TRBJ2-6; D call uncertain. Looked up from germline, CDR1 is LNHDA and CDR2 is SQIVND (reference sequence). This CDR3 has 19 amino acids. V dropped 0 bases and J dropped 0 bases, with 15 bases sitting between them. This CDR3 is CASSIDHSNVPSGANVLTF. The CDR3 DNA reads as TGTGCCAGTAGTATAGATCATTCTAACGTTCCCTCTGGGGCCAACGTCCTGACTTTC.

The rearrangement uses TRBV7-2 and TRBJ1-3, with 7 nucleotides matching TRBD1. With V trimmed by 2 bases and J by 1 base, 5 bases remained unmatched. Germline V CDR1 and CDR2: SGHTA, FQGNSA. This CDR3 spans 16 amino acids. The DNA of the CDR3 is TGTGCCAGCAGCTTAAGAGGACAGGTTTCTGGAAACACCATATATTTT. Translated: CASSLRGQVSGNTIYF.

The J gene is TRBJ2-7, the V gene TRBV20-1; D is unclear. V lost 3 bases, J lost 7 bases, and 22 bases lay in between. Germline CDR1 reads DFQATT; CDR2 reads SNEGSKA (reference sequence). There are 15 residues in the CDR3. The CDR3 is CSASPQPGYRGEQYF. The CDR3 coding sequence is TGCAGTGCTAGTCCACAACCGGGTTACCGTGGGGAGCAGTACTTC.

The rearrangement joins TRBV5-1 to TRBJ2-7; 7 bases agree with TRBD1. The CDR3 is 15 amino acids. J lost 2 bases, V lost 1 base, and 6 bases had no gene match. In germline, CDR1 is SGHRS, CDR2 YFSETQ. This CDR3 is CASSLFPGGTYEQYF. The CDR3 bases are TGCGCCAGCAGCTTGTTTCCAGGGGGAACCTACGAGCAGTACTTC.

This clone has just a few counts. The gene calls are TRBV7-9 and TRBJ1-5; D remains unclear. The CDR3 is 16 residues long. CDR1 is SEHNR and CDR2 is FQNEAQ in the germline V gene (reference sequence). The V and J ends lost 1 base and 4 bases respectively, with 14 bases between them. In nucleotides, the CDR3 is TGTGCCAGCAGCTTAGGGTCCGGCGGCTCAAATCAGCCCCAGCATTTT. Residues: CASSLGSGGSNQPQHF.

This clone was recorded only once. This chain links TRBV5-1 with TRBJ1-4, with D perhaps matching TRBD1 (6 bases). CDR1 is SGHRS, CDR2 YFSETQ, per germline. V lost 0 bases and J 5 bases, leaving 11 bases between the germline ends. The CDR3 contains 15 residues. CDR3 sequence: CASSLDREWNEKLFF. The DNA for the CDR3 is TGCGCCAGCAGCTTGGACAGGGAATGGAATGAAAAACTGTTTTTT.

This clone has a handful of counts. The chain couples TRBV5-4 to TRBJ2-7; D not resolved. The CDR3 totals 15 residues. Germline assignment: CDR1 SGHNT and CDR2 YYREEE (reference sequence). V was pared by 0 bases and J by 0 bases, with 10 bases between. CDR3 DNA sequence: TGTGCCAGCAGCTTGGAAAGGGTCAGCTCCTACGAGCAGTACTTC. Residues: CASSLERVSSYEQYF.

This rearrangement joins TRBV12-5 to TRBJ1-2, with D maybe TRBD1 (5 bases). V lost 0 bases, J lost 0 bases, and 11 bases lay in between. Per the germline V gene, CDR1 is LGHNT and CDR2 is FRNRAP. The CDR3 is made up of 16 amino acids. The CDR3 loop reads CASGLVPGLANYGYTF. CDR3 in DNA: TGTGCTAGTGGTTTGGTACCGGGACTGGCTAACTATGGCTACACCTTC.

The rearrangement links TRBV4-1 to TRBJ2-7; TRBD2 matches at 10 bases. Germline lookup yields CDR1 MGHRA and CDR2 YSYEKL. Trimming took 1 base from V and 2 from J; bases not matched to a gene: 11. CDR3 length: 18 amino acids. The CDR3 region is CASSQALAGGVPPYEQYF. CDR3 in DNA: TGCGCCAGCAGCCAAGCATTAGCGGGGGGCGTCCCTCCCTACGAGCAGTACTTC.

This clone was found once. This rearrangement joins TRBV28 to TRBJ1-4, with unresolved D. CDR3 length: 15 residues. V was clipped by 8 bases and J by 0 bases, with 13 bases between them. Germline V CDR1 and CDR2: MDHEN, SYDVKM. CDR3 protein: CASGRASATNEKLFF. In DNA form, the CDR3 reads TGTGCCAGCGGCCGAGCTAGTGCAACTAATGAAAAACTGTTTTTT.

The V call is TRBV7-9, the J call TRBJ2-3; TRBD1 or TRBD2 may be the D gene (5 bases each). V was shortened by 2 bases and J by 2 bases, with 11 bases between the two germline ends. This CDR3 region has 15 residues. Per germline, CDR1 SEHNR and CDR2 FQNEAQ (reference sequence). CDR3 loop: CASSLTGANTDTQYF. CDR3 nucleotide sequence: TGTGCCAGCAGCTTAACCGGGGCTAACACAGATACGCAGTATTTT.

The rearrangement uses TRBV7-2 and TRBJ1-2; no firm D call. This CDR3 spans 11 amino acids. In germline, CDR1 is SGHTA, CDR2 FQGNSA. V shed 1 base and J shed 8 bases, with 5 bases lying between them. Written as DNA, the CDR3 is TGTGCCAGCAGCTTAGATGCAGGCTACACCTTC. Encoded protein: CASSLDAGYTF.

The chain's CDR3 is CASSPWTGGVGETQYF. The CDR3 DNA follows: TGTGCCAGTAGTCCCTGGACAGGGGGCGTCGGAGAGACCCAGTACTTC. V usage is TRBV19 and J usage is TRBJ2-5; TRBD1 agrees at 11 bases. Trimming cost V 5 bases and J 4 bases; bases outside gene matches: 9. CDR1 and CDR2 from the germline V gene are LNHDA and SQIVND (reference sequence). The CDR3 is made up of 16 amino acids. The variable domain in full, completed from reference TRBV19 and TRBJ2-5, reads DGGITQSPKYLFRKEGQNVTLSCEQNLNHDAMYWYRQDPGQGLRLIYYSQIVNDFQKGDIAEGYSVSREKKESFPLTVTSAQKNPTAFYLCASSPWTGGVGETQYFGPGTRLLVL.